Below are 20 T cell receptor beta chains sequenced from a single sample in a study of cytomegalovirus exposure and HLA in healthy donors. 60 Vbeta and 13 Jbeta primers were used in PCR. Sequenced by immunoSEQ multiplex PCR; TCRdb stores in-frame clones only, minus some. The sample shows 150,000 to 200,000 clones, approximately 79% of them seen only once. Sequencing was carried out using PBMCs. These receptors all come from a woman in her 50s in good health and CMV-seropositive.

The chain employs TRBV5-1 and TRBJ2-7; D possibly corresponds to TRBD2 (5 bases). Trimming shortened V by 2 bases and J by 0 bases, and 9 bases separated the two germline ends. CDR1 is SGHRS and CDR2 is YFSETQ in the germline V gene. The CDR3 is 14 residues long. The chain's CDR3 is CASSFSGYSYEQYF. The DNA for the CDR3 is TGCGCCAGCAGCTTTTCGGGGTACTCCTACGAGCAGTACTTC.

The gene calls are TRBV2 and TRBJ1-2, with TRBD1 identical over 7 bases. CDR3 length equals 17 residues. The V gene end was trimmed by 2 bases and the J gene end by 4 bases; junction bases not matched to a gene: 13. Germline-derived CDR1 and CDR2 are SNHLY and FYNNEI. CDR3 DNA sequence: TGTGCCAGCAGTGAACCCCTAGGGGGCGCGTCGGGCTATGGCTACACCTTC. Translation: CASSEPLGGASGYGYTF.

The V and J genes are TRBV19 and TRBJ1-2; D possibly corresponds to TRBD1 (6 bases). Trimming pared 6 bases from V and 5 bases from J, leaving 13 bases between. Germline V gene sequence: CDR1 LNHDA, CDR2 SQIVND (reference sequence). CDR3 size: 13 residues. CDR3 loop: CASRVTGPYGYTF. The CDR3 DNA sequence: TGTGCCAGTAGGGTTACAGGGCCGTATGGCTACACCTTC. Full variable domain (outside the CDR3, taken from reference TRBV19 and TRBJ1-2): DGGITQSPKYLFRKEGQNVTLSCEQNLNHDAMYWYRQDPGQGLRLIYYSQIVNDFQKGDIAEGYSVSREKKESFPLTVTSAQKNPTAFYLCASRVTGPYGYTFGSGTRLTVV.

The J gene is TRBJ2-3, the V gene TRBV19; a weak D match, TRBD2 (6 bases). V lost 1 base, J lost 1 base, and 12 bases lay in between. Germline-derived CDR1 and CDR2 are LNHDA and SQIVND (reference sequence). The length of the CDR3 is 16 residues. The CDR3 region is CASSIGRAVGTDTQYF. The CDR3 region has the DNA TGTGCCAGTAGTATAGGGAGGGCCGTTGGCACAGATACGCAGTATTTT.

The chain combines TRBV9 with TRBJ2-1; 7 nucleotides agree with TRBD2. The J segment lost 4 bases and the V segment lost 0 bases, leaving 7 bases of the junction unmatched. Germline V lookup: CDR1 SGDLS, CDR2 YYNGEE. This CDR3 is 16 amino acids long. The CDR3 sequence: CASSVAPLAAYNEQFF. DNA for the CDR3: TGTGCCAGCAGCGTAGCGCCCCTAGCGGCTTACAATGAGCAGTTCTTC.

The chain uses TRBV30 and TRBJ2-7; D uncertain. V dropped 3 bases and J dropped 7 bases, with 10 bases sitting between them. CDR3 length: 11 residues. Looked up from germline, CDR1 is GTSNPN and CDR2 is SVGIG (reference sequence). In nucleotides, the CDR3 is TGTGCCTGGAGCGCCCGGCGGGAGCAGTACTTC. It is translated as CAWSARREQYF.

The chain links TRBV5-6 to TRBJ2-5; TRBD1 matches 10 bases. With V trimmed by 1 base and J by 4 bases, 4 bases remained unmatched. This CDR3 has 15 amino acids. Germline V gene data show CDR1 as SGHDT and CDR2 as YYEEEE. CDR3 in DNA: TGTGCCAGCAGCTTGAGGGGACAGGGGAGAGAGACCCAGTACTTC. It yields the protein CASSLRGQGRETQYF.

This chain's CDR3 is CASTSQAGIDTEAFF. Here the CDR3 DNA reads TGTGCCAGCACCTCACAGGCAGGGATTGACACTGAAGCTTTCTTT. The rearrangement joins TRBV7-2 to TRBJ1-1, with D maybe TRBD1 (5 bases). The germline CDR1 and CDR2 sequences are SGHTA and FQGNSA. The CDR3 is 15 amino acids. V shed 7 bases and J shed 3 bases, with 18 bases lying between them.

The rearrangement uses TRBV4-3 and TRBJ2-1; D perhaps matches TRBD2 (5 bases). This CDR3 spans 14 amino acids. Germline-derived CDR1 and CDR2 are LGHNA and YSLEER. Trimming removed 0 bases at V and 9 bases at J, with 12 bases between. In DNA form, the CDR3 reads TGCGCCAGCAGCCAAGATCATCGGCTAGCTGAGCAGTTCTTC. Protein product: CASSQDHRLAEQFF.

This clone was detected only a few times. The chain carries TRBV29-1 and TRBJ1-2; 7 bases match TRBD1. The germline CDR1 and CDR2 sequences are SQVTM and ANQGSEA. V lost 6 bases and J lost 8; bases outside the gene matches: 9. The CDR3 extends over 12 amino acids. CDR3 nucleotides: TGCAGCGTGGGGGACAGCCAGAGGGGCTACACCTTC. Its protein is CSVGDSQRGYTF.

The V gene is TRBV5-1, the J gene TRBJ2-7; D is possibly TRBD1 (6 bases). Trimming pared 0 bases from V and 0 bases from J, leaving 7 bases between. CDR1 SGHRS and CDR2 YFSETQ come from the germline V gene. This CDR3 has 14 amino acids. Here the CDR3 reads CASSLGTVSYEQYF. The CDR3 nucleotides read TGCGCCAGCAGCTTGGGGACAGTCTCCTACGAGCAGTACTTC.

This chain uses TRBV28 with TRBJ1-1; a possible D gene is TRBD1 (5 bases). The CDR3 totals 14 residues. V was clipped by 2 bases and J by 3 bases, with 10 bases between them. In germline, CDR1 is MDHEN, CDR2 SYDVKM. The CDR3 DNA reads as TGTGCCAGCAGTTTAGGGGGGTTGTACACTGAAGCTTTCTTT. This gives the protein CASSLGGLYTEAFF.

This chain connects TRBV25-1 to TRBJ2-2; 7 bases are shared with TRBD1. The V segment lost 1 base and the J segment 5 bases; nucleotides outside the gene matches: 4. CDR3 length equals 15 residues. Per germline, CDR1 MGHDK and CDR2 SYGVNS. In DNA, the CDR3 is TGTGCCAGCAGTGAATGGGCAGGGGGTACCGGGGAGCTGTTTTTT. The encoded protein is CASSEWAGGTGELFF.

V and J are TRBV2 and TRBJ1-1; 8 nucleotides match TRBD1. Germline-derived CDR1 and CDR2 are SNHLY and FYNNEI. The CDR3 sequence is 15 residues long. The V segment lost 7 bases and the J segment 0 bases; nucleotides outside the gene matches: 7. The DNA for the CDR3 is TGTGCCAGCACCCCGGGACAGGTAATGAACACTGAAGCTTTCTTT. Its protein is CASTPGQVMNTEAFF.

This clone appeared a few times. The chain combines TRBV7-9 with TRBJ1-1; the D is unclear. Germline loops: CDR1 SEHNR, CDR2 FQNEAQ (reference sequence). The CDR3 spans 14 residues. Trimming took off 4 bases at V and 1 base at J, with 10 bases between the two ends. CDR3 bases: TGTGCCAGCAGCTCCTGGTCAGGGAACACTGAAGCTTTCTTT. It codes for CASSSWSGNTEAFF.

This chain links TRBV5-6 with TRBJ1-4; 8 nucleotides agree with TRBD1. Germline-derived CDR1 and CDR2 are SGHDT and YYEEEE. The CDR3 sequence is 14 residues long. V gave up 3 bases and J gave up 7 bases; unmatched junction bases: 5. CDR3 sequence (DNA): TGTGCCAGCAGCTCCGGGACAGGCCTTGAAAAACTGTTTTTT. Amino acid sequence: CASSSGTGLEKLFF.

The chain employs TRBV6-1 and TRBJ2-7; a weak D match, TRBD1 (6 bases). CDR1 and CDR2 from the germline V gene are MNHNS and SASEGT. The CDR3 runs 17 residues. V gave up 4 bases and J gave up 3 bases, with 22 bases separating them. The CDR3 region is CASSAGRTVLTHYEQYF. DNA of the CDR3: TGTGCCAGCAGTGCCGGGCGGACAGTCCTAACTCACTACGAGCAGTACTTC.

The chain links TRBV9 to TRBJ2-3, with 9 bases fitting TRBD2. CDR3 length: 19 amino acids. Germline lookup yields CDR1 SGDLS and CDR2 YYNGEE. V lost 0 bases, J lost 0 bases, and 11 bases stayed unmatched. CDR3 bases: TGTGCCAGCAGCGTAGACCCCCCTATAGCGGGGGCTAGCACAGATACGCAGTATTTT. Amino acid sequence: CASSVDPPIAGASTDTQYF.

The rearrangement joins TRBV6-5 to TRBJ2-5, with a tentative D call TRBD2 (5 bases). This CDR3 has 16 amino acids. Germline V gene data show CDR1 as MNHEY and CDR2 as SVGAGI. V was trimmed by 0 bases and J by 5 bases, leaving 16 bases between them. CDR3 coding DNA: TGTGCCAGCAGTTACTCGAGGGCCCTGGGTTCCGAGACCCAGTACTTC. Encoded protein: CASSYSRALGSETQYF.

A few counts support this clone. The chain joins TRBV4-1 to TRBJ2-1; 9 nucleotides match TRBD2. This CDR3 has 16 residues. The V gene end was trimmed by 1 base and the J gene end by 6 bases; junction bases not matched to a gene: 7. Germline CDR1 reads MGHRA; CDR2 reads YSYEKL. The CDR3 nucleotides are TGCGCCAGCAGCCAAGCGGTAGCGGGAGTAACCAATGAGCAGTTCTTC. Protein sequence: CASSQAVAGVTNEQFF.